One and the same sample provided the 24 T cell receptor beta chains below, sequenced in a study of blood T cell repertoires in COVID-19 (dated by TCRdb to 2020 to 2022). Receptors were amplified or captured by the immunoSEQ multiplex PCR assay. In its TCRdb copy, this immuneACCESS table keeps in-frame sequences only and misses some clones. Where compared with another copy, unresolved V genes explain less than half of these, and the others have no known cause. The table for this sample lists some 450,000 clones; 80% to 90% of them were counted only once. Jointly, the top ten make up roughly 0.76% of the sample. Sequenced sample: peripheral blood. The receptors here all came from a man aged 18 to 30 with COVID-19, enrolled during active disease.

This chain uses TRBV6-5 with TRBJ2-5; 8 bases map to TRBD2. J lost 1 base, V lost 0 bases, and 4 bases had no gene match. The CDR3 extends over 16 amino acids. The germline V gene has CDR1 MNHEY and CDR2 SVGAGI. This CDR3 reads CASSYSTGGAQETQYF. CDR3 in DNA: TGTGCCAGCAGTTACTCGACGGGGGGGGCCCAAGAGACCCAGTACTTC.

This clone was found once. The chain employs TRBV7-9 and TRBJ2-1; 11 bases fit TRBD2. Trimming took 1 base from V and 7 from J; bases not matched to a gene: 6. The CDR3 contains 16 residues. Germline V gives CDR1 SEHNR, CDR2 FQNEAQ (reference sequence). CDR3 nucleotide sequence: TGTGCCAGCAGCTTAGGTGCGACTAGCGGGGAGAATGAGCAGTTCTTC. It is translated as CASSLGATSGENEQFF. Variable domain in full (rest from reference TRBV7-9 and TRBJ2-1): DTGVSQNPRHKITKRGQNVTFRCDPISEHNRLYWYRQTLGQGPEFLTYFQNEAQLEKSRLLSDRFSAERPKGSFSTLEIQRTEQGDSAMYLCASSLGATSGENEQFFGPGTRLTVL.

The V gene is TRBV2, the J gene TRBJ1-6; D gene uncertain. With 6 bases removed from V and 5 bases from J, the gap between germline ends came to 17 bases. This CDR3 is 16 amino acids long. CDR1 is SNHLY, CDR2 FYNNEI, per germline. In nucleotides, the CDR3 is TGTGCCAGCAGAGAACGAGTGAACTCGGATAATTCACCCCTCCACTTT. It translates to CASRERVNSDNSPLHF.

The rearrangement links TRBV15 to TRBJ2-3, with 8 bases aligning to TRBD2. The CDR3 is made up of 17 amino acids. Germline CDR1 reads LNHNV; CDR2 reads YYDKDF (reference sequence). The V segment lost 0 bases and the J segment 2 bases; nucleotides outside the gene matches: 7. The chain's CDR3 is CATSRDYAGGHTDTQYF. In DNA, the CDR3 is TGTGCCACCAGCAGAGATTACGCGGGGGGCCACACAGATACGCAGTATTTT.

Worth noting for this clone: This specimen includes other DNA sequences encoding the same CDR3. V and J are TRBV15 and TRBJ2-5; 7 positions agree with TRBD1. This CDR3 is built from 18 residues. V shed 3 bases and J 4 bases; nucleotides not matched to a gene: 17. In germline, CDR1 is LNHNV, CDR2 YYDKDF (reference sequence). The CDR3 DNA follows: TGTGCCACCAGCAGGACCTCGACCGGGAAGGGACAGCGAGAGACCCAGTACTTC. Amino acids: CATSRTSTGKGQRETQYF.

This chain links TRBV19 with TRBJ1-2; D gene ambiguous. The V gene lost 4 bases and the J gene lost 8 bases, with 11 bases spanning the gap. Germline V gene sequence: CDR1 LNHDA, CDR2 SQIVND (reference sequence). The CDR3 runs 12 residues. CDR3 nucleotide sequence: TGTGCCAGTAGTAGTGACTTTGGCGGCTACACCTTC. The encoded protein is CASSSDFGGYTF.

This clone was picked up one time. This chain uses TRBV14 with TRBJ2-2, with TRBD2 identical over 8 bases. The CDR3 is made up of 16 amino acids. The V segment lost 1 base and the J segment 2 bases; nucleotides outside the gene matches: 3. The V gene's germline CDR1 is SGHDN and CDR2 FVKESK. The CDR3 nucleotides are TGTGCCAGCAGCCAAGGACTAGCGATAAACACCGGGGAGCTGTTTTTT. Residues: CASSQGLAINTGELFF.

This clone was found a few times. The chain links TRBV2 to TRBJ1-5; tentative D call: TRBD1 (6 bases). CDR1 is SNHLY, CDR2 FYNNEI, per germline. The CDR3 length is 17 residues. Trimming removed 5 bases at V and 0 bases at J, with 17 bases between. CDR3 in DNA: TGTGCCAGCAGTTCCACCGGGACATGGAATAGCAATCAGCCCCAGCATTTT. It translates to CASSSTGTWNSNQPQHF.

The genes are TRBV19 and TRBJ2-3; D may be TRBD1 (5 bases). The CDR3 totals 13 residues. V was clipped by 6 bases and J by 4 bases, with 11 bases between them. CDR1 is LNHDA, CDR2 SQIVND, per germline (reference sequence). The CDR3 is CASSQGLADTQYF. The CDR3 coding sequence is TGTGCCAGTAGCCAGGGATTGGCAGATACGCAGTATTTT.

V usage is TRBV3-1 (or the pseudogene TRBV3-2) and J usage is TRBJ2-1, with D maybe TRBD2 (6 bases). The CDR3 totals 14 residues. The germline V gene encodes CDR1 LGHDT and CDR2 YNNKEL (reference sequence). Trimming left V 7 bases short and J 9 bases short, with 19 bases between. The CDR3 spells CASTRGSGGSEQFF. The CDR3 nucleotides are TGTGCCAGCACCCGGGGTAGCGGTGGTAGTGAGCAGTTCTTC.

The V call is TRBV4-2, the J call TRBJ1-1; maybe TRBD1 (6 bases). CDR1 is LGHNA, CDR2 YNFKEQ, per germline. This CDR3 region has 15 residues. Trimming shortened V by 0 bases and J by 6 bases, and 14 bases separated the two germline ends. DNA for the CDR3: TGTGCCAGCAGCCAAGAAGGAAGGGGGAAGGCTGAAGCTTTCTTT. It specifies CASSQEGRGKAEAFF.

The genes are TRBV2 and TRBJ2-1, with D unclear. CDR1 and CDR2 from the germline V gene are SNHLY and FYNNEI. Trimming took 4 bases from V and 5 from J, leaving 6 bases between them. The length of the CDR3 is 12 residues. The CDR3 nucleotides read TGTGCCAGCAGTGTGACAAACAATGAGCAGTTCTTC. Its protein is CASSVTNNEQFF.

The rearrangement uses TRBV10-1 and TRBJ1-3; 7 nucleotides agree with TRBD1. The CDR3 runs 16 residues. Per the germline V gene, CDR1 is WNHNN and CDR2 is SYGVQD (reference sequence). The J segment lost 3 bases and the V segment lost 6 bases, leaving 11 bases of the junction unmatched. CDR3 in DNA: TGCGCCAGCAGGGGGGTCGGGACAGCTTATGGAAACACCATATATTTT. This gives the protein CASRGVGTAYGNTIYF.

This clone was recorded at least ten times. The rearrangement links TRBV14 to TRBJ2-3; D possibly corresponds to TRBD2 (9 bases). The germline CDR1 and CDR2 sequences are SGHDN and FVKESK. V lost 0 bases to trimming and J lost 4 bases, with 26 bases between them. This CDR3 comprises 20 residues. Written as DNA, the CDR3 is TGTGCCAGCAGCCAAGACTGGACAGGGTATCCGGGACTAGCAGCAGATACGCAGTATTTT. Its translation: CASSQDWTGYPGLAADTQYF.

The chain couples TRBV6-5 to TRBJ1-1; perhaps TRBD1 as D (6 bases). V lost 8 bases and J lost 2, with 15 bases in between. The CDR3 covers 14 residues. The germline gives CDR1 MNHEY, CDR2 SVGAGI. In nucleotides, the CDR3 is TGTGCCAGCGGGGGGCGGGGACTAAACACTGAAGCTTTCTTT. It translates to CASGGRGLNTEAFF.

The V call is TRBV6-5, the J call TRBJ2-7, with 7 bases fitting TRBD1. The junction had 6 bases not matched to a gene; V was cut back by 10 bases and J by 0 bases. This CDR3 has 13 amino acids. Looked up from germline, CDR1 is MNHEY and CDR2 is SVGAGI. In nucleotides, the CDR3 is TGTGCCACAACACAGGGGACCTCCTACGAGCAGTACTTC. Its protein is CATTQGTSYEQYF.

The CDR3 DNA is TGTGCCAGCAGTAAGACAGGGGGCACTGAAGCTTTCTTT. Translated: CASSKTGGTEAFF. V and J are TRBV2 and TRBJ1-1; the match to TRBD1 covers 9 bases. The CDR3 is 13 residues long. J lost 4 bases, V lost 5 bases, and 2 bases had no gene match. Germline values: CDR1 SNHLY, CDR2 FYNNEI.

This chain joins TRBV18 and TRBJ1-3, with TRBD1 matching 7 bases. From germline, CDR1 is KGHSH and CDR2 LQKENI. This CDR3 spans 15 amino acids. V lost 5 bases, J lost 2 bases, and 6 bases stayed unmatched. Here the CDR3 DNA reads TGTGCCAGCTCAAACATACAGGGGACTGGAAACACCATATATTTT. Its protein product is CASSNIQGTGNTIYF.

J is TRBJ2-3 and V is TRBV6-5; D perhaps matches TRBD1 (6 bases). Germline lookup yields CDR1 MNHEY and CDR2 SVGAGI. V dropped 8 bases and J dropped 6 bases, with 18 bases sitting between them. The CDR3 runs to 14 residues. The chain's CDR3 is CASYLWGRSDTQYF. CDR3 coding DNA: TGTGCCAGCTACCTGTGGGGGCGCTCGGATACGCAGTATTTT.

The chain recombines TRBV25-1 with TRBJ1-2; possibly TRBD1 for D (5 bases). Trimming pared 4 bases from V and 4 bases from J, leaving 13 bases between. The CDR3 has 14 residues. Germline CDR1 is MGHDK and CDR2 is SYGVNS. The CDR3 is CASSVTGDSYGYTF. The CDR3 DNA sequence: TGTGCCAGCAGTGTCACGGGCGACAGCTATGGCTACACCTTC.

V and J are TRBV4-1 and TRBJ2-7, with D uncertain. Trimming stripped 4 bases from V and 3 bases from J, with 10 bases between. The CDR3 length is 13 residues. Germline lookup yields CDR1 MGHRA and CDR2 YSYEKL. The chain's CDR3 is CASSLTPSYEQYF. The CDR3 coding sequence is TGCGCCAGCAGCCTAACGCCTAGCTACGAGCAGTACTTC.

This chain joins TRBV20-1 and TRBJ2-1; a possible D gene is TRBD1 (5 bases). This CDR3 region has 11 residues. Trimming took off 5 bases at V and 3 bases at J, with 5 bases between the two ends. Germline V gene data show CDR1 as DFQATT and CDR2 as SNEGSKA (reference sequence). The CDR3 here is CSAGHYNEQFF. For the CDR3, the DNA is TGCAGTGCTGGACACTACAATGAGCAGTTCTTC.

The CDR3 DNA follows: TGTGCCAGCAGCCGAGGTGAGCCGAACACTGAAGCTTTCTTT. It codes for CASSRGEPNTEAFF. This chain uses TRBV14 with TRBJ1-1; D not certain. CDR1 is SGHDN, CDR2 FVKESK, per germline. Trimming took 4 bases from V and 1 from J, leaving 10 bases between them. This CDR3 contains 14 residues.

The CDR3: CASSGGQGGETQYF. Here the CDR3 DNA reads TGCGCCAGCAGCGGGGGACAGGGTGGGGAGACCCAGTACTTC. This sequence joins TRBV5-1 and TRBJ2-5; 9 bases line up with TRBD1. The V segment lost 4 bases and the J segment 5 bases; nucleotides outside the gene matches: 6. Germline CDR1 reads SGHRS; CDR2 reads YFSETQ. This CDR3 spans 14 amino acids.